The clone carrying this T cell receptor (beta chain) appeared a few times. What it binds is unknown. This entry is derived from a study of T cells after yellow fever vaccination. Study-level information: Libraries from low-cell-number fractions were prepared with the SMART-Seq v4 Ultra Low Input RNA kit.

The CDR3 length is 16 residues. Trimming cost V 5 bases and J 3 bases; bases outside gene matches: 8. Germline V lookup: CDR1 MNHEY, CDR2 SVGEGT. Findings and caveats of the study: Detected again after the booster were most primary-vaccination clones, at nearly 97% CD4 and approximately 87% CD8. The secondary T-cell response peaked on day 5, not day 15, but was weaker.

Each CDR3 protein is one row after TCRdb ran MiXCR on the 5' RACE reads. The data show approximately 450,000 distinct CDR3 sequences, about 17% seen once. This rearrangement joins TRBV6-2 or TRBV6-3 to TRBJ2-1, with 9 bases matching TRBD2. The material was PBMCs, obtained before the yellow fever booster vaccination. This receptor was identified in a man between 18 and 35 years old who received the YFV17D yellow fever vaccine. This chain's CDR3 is CASSLLAGAYYNEQFF. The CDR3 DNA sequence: TGTGCCAGCAGTCTTTTAGCGGGGGCCTACTACAATGAGCAGTTCTTC.